The TCR beta chain described here comes from a study of T-cell memory formation after mild COVID-19. Study-wide points: Day 15 to 85 contractors were CD4/CD8 balanced; later expanders leaned CD4+.

As for this clonotype: Its target is unknown.

V shed 8 bases and J shed 9 bases, with 14 bases lying between them. This CDR3 region has 13 residues. Germline values: CDR1 KGHSH, CDR2 LQKENI. TCRdb redid the calling of the 5' RACE reads with MiXCR, one entry per CDR3 protein. The sample carries approximately 99,000 distinct CDR3 sequences, 15% to 20% recorded once. The chain is built from TRBV18 and TRBJ1-6, with D unresolved. This receptor was identified in a man younger than 30 who had mild COVID-19 (a few samples of this study predate the infection). Cell type and time point are not known. The sample was PBMCs or a T cell subset sorted from them (not recorded which). CDR3 bases: TGTGCCAGCCAGCAAGGTGAGGGTTCACCCCTCCACTTT. Translating gives CASQQGEGSPLHF.